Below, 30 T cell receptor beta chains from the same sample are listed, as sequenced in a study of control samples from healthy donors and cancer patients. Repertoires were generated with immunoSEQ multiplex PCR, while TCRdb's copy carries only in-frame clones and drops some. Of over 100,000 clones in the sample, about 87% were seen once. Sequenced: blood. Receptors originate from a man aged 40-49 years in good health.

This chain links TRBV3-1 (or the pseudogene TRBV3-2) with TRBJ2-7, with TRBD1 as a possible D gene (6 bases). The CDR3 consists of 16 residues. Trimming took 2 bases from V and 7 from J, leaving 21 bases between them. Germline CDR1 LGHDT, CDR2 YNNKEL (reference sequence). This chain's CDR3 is CASSQLGDSRGAEQYF. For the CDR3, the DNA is TGTGCCAGCAGCCAACTAGGGGATAGCAGGGGCGCAGAGCAGTACTTC.

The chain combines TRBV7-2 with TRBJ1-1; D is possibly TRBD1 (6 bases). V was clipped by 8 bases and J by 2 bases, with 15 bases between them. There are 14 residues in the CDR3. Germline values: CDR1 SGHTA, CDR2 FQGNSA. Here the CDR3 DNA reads TGTGCCAGCGGAAAACCGGGACATAACACTGAAGCTTTCTTT. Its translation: CASGKPGHNTEAFF.

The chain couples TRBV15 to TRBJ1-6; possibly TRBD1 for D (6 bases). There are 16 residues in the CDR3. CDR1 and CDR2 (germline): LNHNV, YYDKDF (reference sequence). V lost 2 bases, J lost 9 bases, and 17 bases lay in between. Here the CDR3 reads CATSRSEQGGGSPLHF. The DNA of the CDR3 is TGTGCCACCAGCAGATCAGAACAGGGTGGTGGTTCACCCCTCCACTTT. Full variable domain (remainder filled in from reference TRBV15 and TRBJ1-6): DAMVIQNPRYQVTQFGKPVTLSCSQTLNHNVMYWYQQKSSQAPKLLFHYYDKDFNNEADTPDNFQSRRPNTSFCFLDIRSPGLGDTAMYLCATSRSEQGGGSPLHFGNGTRLTVT.

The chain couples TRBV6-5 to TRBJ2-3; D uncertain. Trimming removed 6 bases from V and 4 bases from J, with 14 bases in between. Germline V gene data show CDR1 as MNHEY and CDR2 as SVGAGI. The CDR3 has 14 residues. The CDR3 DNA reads TGTGCCAGCAGCTCACCCGGCGAAGCAGATACGCAGTATTTT. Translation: CASSSPGEADTQYF.

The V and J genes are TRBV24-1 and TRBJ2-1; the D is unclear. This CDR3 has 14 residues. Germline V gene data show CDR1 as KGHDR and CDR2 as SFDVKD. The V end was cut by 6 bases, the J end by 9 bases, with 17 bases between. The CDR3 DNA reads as TGTGCCACCAGTCGAGGAAAAGGGAAGCTTGAGCAGTTCTTC. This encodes CATSRGKGKLEQFF.

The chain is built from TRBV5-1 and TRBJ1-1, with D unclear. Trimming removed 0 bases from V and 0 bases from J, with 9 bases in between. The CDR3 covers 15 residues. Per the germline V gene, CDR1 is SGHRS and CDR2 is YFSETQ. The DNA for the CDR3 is TGCGCCAGCAGCTTGGTGGAGGTCATGAACACTGAAGCTTTCTTT. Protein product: CASSLVEVMNTEAFF.

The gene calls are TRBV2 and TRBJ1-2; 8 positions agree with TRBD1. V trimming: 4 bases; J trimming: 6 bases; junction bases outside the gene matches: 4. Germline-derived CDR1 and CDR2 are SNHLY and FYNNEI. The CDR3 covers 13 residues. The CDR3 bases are TGTGCCAGCAGTGGACAGGGGCTGGATGGCTACACCTTC. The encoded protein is CASSGQGLDGYTF.

The CDR3 sequence is CASSPRTRGDTQYF. The CDR3 DNA follows: TGTGCCAGCAGCCCCCGGACACGCGGGGATACGCAGTATTTT. J is TRBJ2-3 and V is TRBV6-2 or TRBV6-3; the D call may be TRBD1 or TRBD2 (5 bases each). CDR3 length equals 14 residues. In germline, CDR1 is MNHEY, CDR2 SVGEGT. V was trimmed by 6 bases and J by 6 bases, leaving 16 bases between them.

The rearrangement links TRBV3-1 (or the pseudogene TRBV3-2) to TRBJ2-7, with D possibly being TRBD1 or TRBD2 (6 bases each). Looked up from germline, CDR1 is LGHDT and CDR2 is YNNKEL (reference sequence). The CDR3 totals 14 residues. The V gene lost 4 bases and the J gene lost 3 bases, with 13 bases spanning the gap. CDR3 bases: TGTGCCAGCAGCCCCTCGGGGGCCCTCTACGAGCAGTACTTC. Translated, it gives CASSPSGALYEQYF.

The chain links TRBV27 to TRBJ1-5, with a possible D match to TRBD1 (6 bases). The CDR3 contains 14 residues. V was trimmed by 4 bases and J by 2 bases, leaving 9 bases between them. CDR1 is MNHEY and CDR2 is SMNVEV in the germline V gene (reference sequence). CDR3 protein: CASSSPGGNQPQHF. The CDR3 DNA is TGTGCCAGCAGTTCTCCAGGGGGCAATCAGCCCCAGCATTTT.

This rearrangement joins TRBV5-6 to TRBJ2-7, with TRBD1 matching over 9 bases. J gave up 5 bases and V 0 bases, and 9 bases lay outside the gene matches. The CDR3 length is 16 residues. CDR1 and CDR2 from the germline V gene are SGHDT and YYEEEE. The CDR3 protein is CASSLVTTGGNNEQYF. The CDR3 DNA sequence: TGTGCCAGCAGCTTGGTTACGACAGGGGGGAACAACGAGCAGTACTTC.

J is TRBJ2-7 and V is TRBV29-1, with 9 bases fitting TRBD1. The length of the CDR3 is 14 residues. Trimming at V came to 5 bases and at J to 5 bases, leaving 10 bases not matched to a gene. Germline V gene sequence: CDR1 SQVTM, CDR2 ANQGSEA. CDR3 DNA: TGCAGCGTTATGATGGGGACAGGGAGAAACGAGCAGTACTTC. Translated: CSVMMGTGRNEQYF.

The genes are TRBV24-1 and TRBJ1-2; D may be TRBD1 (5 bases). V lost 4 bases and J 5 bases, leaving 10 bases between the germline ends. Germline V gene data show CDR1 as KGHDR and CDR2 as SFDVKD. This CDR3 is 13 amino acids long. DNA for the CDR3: TGTGCCACCAGTGAAGCGGGGGGGTATGGCTACACCTTC. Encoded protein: CATSEAGGYGYTF.

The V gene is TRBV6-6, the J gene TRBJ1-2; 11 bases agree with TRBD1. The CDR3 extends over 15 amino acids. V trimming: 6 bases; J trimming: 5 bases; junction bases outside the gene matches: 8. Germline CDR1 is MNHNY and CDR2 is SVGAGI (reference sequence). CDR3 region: CASSNGQGARYGYTF. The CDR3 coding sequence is TGTGCCAGCAGCAATGGACAGGGGGCCAGATATGGCTACACCTTC.

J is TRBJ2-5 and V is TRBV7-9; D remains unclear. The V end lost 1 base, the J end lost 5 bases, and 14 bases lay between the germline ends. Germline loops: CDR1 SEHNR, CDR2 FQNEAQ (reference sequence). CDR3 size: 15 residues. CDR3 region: CASSLESRRTETQYF. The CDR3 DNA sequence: TGTGCCAGCAGCTTAGAATCTAGGAGAACGGAGACCCAGTACTTC.

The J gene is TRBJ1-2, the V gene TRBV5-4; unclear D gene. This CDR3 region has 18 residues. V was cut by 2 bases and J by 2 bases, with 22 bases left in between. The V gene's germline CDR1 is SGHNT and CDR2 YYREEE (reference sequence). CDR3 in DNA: TGTGCCAGCAGCTTTTCTACCTCCAGAACTGGGGTCAACTATGGCTACACCTTC. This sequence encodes CASSFSTSRTGVNYGYTF.

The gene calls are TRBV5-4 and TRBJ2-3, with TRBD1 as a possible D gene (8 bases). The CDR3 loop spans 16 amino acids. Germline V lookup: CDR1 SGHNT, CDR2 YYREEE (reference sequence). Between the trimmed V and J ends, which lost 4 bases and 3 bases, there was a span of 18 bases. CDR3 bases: TGTGCCAGCAGCAATGGGGGGGACAGGAGTACAGATACGCAGTATTTT. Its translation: CASSNGGDRSTDTQYF.

For the CDR3, the DNA is TGCGCCAGCAGATCGCTACAGGGTCAGTCACCCCTCCACTTT. Translating it yields CASRSLQGQSPLHF. V is TRBV10-2 and J is TRBJ1-6, with a tentative D call TRBD1 (6 bases). Germline CDR1 and CDR2: WSHSY and SAAADI. The V end lost 6 bases, the J end lost 10 bases, and 16 bases lay between the germline ends. The CDR3 is 14 residues long.

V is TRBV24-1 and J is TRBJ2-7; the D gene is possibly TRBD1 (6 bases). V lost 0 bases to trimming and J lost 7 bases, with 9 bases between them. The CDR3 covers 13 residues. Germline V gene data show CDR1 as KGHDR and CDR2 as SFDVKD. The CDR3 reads CATSDLQGLEQYF. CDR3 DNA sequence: TGTGCCACCAGTGATTTGCAGGGGTTGGAGCAGTACTTC.

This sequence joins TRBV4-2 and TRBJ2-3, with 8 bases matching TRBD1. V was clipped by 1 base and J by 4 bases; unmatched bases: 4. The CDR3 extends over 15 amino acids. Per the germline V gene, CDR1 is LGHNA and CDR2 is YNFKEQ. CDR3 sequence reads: CASSQGGQVSDTQYF. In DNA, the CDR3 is TGTGCCAGCAGCCAAGGGGGACAGGTTTCAGATACGCAGTATTTT.

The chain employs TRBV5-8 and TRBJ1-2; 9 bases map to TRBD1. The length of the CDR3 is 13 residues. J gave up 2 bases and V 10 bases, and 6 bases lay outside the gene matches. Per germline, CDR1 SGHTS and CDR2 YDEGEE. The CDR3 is CAGSGQGNYGYTF. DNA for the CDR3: TGTGCCGGATCGGGACAGGGAAACTATGGCTACACCTTC.

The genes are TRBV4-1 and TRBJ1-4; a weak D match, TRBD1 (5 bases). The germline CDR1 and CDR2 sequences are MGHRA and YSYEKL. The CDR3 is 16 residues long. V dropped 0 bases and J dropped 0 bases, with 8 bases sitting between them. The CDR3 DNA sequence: TGCGCCAGCAGCCAAGAGCTGGGGGCAACTAATGAAAAACTGTTTTTT. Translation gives CASSQELGATNEKLFF.

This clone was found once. The CDR3 here is CASSQPTSGTPYNEQFF. CDR3 DNA sequence: TGTGCCAGCAGCCAACCTACTAGCGGGACTCCCTACAATGAGCAGTTCTTC. The gene calls are TRBV3-1 (or the pseudogene TRBV3-2) and TRBJ2-1; 10 nucleotides line up with TRBD2. This CDR3 region has 17 residues. Trimming cost V 2 bases and J 2 bases; bases outside gene matches: 6. CDR1 and CDR2 (germline): LGHDT, YNNKEL (reference sequence).

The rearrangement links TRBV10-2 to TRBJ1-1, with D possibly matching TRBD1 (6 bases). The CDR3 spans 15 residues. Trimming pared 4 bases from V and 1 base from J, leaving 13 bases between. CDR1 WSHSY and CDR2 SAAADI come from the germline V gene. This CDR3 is CASSVQGITNTEAFF. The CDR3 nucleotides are TGCGCCAGCAGTGTACAGGGCATTACGAACACTGAAGCTTTCTTT.

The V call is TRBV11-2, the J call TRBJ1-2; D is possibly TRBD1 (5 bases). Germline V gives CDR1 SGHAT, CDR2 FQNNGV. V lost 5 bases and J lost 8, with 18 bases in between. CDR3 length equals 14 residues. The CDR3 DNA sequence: TGTGCCAGCAGCCCAACCGAGGGGCCGTGGGGCTACACCTTC. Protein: CASSPTEGPWGYTF. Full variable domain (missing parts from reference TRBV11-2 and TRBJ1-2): EAGVAQSPRYKIIEKRQSVAFWCNPISGHATLYWYQQILGQGPKLLIQFQNNGVVDDSQLPKDRFSAERLKGVDSTLKIQPAKLEDSAVYLCASSPTEGPWGYTFGSGTRLTVV.

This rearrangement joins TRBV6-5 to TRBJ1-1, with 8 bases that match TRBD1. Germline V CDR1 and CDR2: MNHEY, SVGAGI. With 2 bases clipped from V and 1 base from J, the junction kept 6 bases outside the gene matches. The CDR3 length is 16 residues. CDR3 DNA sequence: TGTGCCAGCAGTTACAGGGGACAGGCCAGGAACACTGAAGCTTTCTTT. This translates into CASSYRGQARNTEAFF.

The CDR3 reads CASSEDRRANEKLFF. In DNA, the CDR3 is TGTGCCAGCAGTGAGGACAGGCGGGCTAATGAAAAACTGTTTTTT. The V and J genes are TRBV25-1 and TRBJ1-4, with 7 positions matching TRBD1. Germline trimming cut 3 bases from V and 3 bases from J; bases unmatched to any gene: 4. Per germline, CDR1 MGHDK and CDR2 SYGVNS. This CDR3 has 15 residues. Full variable domain (outside the CDR3, taken from reference TRBV25-1 and TRBJ1-4): EADIYQTPRYLVIGTGKKITLECSQTMGHDKMYWYQQDPGMELHLIHYSYGVNSTEKGDLSSESTVSRIRTEHFPLTLESARPSHTSQYLCASSEDRRANEKLFFGSGTQLSVL.

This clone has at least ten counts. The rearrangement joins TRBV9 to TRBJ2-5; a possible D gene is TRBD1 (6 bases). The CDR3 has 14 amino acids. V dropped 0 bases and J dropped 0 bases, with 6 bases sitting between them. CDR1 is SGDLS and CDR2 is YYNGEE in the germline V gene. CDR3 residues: CASSVEGDQETQYF. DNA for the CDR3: TGTGCCAGCAGCGTAGAGGGGGACCAAGAGACCCAGTACTTC.

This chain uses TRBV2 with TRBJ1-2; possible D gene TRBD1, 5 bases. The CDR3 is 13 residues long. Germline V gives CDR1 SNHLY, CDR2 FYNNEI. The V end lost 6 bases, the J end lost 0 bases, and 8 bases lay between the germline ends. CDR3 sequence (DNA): TGTGCCAGCAGGGTACAGGCTAACTATGGCTACACCTTC. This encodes CASRVQANYGYTF.

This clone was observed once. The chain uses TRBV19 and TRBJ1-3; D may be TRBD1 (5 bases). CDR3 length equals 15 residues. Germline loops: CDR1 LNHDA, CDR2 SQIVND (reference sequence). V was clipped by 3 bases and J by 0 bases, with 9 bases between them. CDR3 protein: CASSIGRASGNTIYF. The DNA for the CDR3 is TGTGCCAGTAGTATCGGCAGGGCCTCTGGAAACACCATATATTTT. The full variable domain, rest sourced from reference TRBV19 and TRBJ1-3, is DGGITQSPKYLFRKEGQNVTLSCEQNLNHDAMYWYRQDPGQGLRLIYYSQIVNDFQKGDIAEGYSVSREKKESFPLTVTSAQKNPTAFYLCASSIGRASGNTIYFGEGSWLTVV.